This record looks at one T cell receptor (beta chain) sequence and its context. Its cognate antigen is unknown. The CDR3 consists of 13 residues. The germline V gene has CDR1 SGHKS and CDR2 YYEKEE (reference sequence). V was clipped by 1 base and J by 5 bases, with 10 bases between them. As defined, naive CD8 cells were CD45RO-negative and positively selected for CCR7, with terminally differentiated effector memory CD45RA+ cells excluded. Measured with immunoSEQ multiplex PCR; TCRdb has only the in-frame clones, and not every one. The sample includes 600,000 or so clones, roughly 98% of them seen just once. The sample belongs to a study of shared clonotypes between healthy human individuals. Overall study findings and caveats: Relative to clonotypes present in all four donors, those not shared had lower generation probabilities. Estimated clonotype richness was generally higher in naive than memory subsets.

The sequence derives from a man aged 30 to 39 in good health. This sequence joins TRBV5-5 and TRBJ2-7, with D tentatively TRBD1 or TRBD2 (5 bases each). What was sequenced was naive CD8+ T cells sorted from blood. The CDR3 reads CASSLWGNNEQYF. Here the CDR3 DNA reads TGTGCCAGCAGCTTGTGGGGGAACAACGAGCAGTACTTC.